The 28 T cell receptor beta chains in this list originate from one sample, sequenced in a study of shared clonotypes between healthy human individuals. Assay used: immunoSEQ multiplex PCR; TCRdb lists only in-frame clones, some missing. Seen here are 950,000 to 1,200,000 clones, 70% to 85% observed once, and the top ten hold about 0.94%. What was sequenced was memory CD4+ T cells from PBMCs. The subset: CD45RA-negative fraction. These receptors originate from a man between 18 and 29 years old in good health. Some clones in this sample may be carry-over from other donors' samples.

There are a few counts of this clone. The rearrangement joins TRBV2 to TRBJ1-4, with TRBD1 matching 10 bases. V shed 8 bases, J shed 7 bases, and the junction held 7 bases outside the gene matches. Germline CDR1 is SNHLY and CDR2 is FYNNEI. The CDR3 runs 14 residues. This chain's CDR3 is CASAVGQGSEKLFF. As DNA, the CDR3 is TGTGCCAGCGCAGTGGGACAGGGGAGTGAAAAACTGTTTTTT.

This chain uses TRBV28 with TRBJ1-5; 7 bases agree with TRBD1. Unmatched junction bases numbered 4, after V lost 3 bases and J lost 2 bases. This CDR3 comprises 15 residues. In germline, CDR1 is MDHEN, CDR2 SYDVKM. The CDR3 protein is CASSFGGTGNQPQHF. CDR3 nucleotides: TGTGCCAGCAGTTTTGGTGGGACAGGCAATCAGCCCCAGCATTTT.

This chain's CDR3 is CASAFQVDTGELFF. The CDR3 nucleotides read TGTGCCAGCGCCTTTCAAGTCGACACCGGGGAGCTGTTTTTT. The chain employs TRBV2 and TRBJ2-2; D not certain. The CDR3 is 14 residues long. Trimming left V 8 bases short and J 3 bases short, with 13 bases between. The V gene's germline CDR1 is SNHLY and CDR2 FYNNEI. Together with reference TRBV2 and TRBJ2-2, the CDR3 gives the full variable domain: EPEVTQTPSHQVTQMGQEVILRCVPISNHLYFYWYRQILGQKVEFLVSFYNNEISEKSEIFDDQFSVERPDGSNFTLKIRSTKLEDSAMYFCASAFQVDTGELFFGEGSRLTVL.

In its sample, this clone was seen once. The gene calls are TRBV27 and TRBJ2-3; TRBD1 aligns across 7 bases. Germline V gene lookup returns CDR1 MNHEY and CDR2 SMNVEV (reference sequence). Unmatched junction bases numbered 7, after V lost 4 bases and J lost 0 bases. CDR3 length: 16 residues. CDR3: CASSSRKGASTDTQYF. The DNA for the CDR3 is TGTGCCAGCAGTTCAAGGAAGGGGGCTAGCACAGATACGCAGTATTTT.

CDR3 protein: CATSREAGMGNTIYF. In DNA form, the CDR3 reads TGTGCCACCAGCAGAGAGGCAGGGATGGGAAACACCATATATTTT. This chain joins TRBV15 and TRBJ1-3; TRBD1 might be the D (5 bases). V gave up 0 bases and J gave up 4 bases, with 10 bases separating them. This CDR3 has 15 amino acids. From germline, CDR1 is LNHNV and CDR2 YYDKDF (reference sequence).

The V call is TRBV25-1, the J call TRBJ1-1, with D perhaps TRBD1 (6 bases). The CDR3 loop spans 12 amino acids. V was pared by 8 bases and J by 10 bases, with 17 bases between. The V gene's germline CDR1 is MGHDK and CDR2 SYGVNS. The CDR3 loop reads CASLGHTWLAFF. The CDR3 DNA reads as TGTGCCAGCCTGGGACACACCTGGCTAGCTTTCTTT.

The CDR3 nucleotides are TGTGCCAGCAGCCAAGGCGGCCAGGGTTTTGGCTACACCTTC. Residues: CASSQGGQGFGYTF. The V gene is TRBV4-2, the J gene TRBJ1-2, with D perhaps matching TRBD1 (5 bases). Germline CDR1 and CDR2: LGHNA and YNFKEQ. The CDR3 sequence is 14 residues long. Trimming cost V 1 base and J 7 bases, with 13 bases left between them.

The chain combines TRBV5-1 with TRBJ1-2; unclear D gene. CDR3 length equals 13 residues. The ends were cut back, 3 bases at V and 0 bases at J, with 6 bases in the middle. CDR1 and CDR2 (germline): SGHRS, YFSETQ. CDR3 nucleotide sequence: TGCGCCAGCAGCTCTGGCACTAACTATGGCTACACCTTC. Translated, it gives CASSSGTNYGYTF.

V gene TRBV19 combines with J gene TRBJ2-3; 15 bases align to TRBD2. CDR3 length equals 16 residues. Germline V gene sequence: CDR1 LNHDA, CDR2 SQIVND (reference sequence). J gave up 1 base and V 10 bases, and 6 bases lay outside the gene matches. Written as DNA, the CDR3 is TGTGCCACCGGACTAGCGGGAGGGCTTCGCACAGATACGCAGTATTTT. It encodes CATGLAGGLRTDTQYF. Supplemented by reference TRBV19 and TRBJ2-3, the full variable domain reads DGGITQSPKYLFRKEGQNVTLSCEQNLNHDAMYWYRQDPGQGLRLIYYSQIVNDFQKGDIAEGYSVSREKKESFPLTVTSAQKNPTAFYLCATGLAGGLRTDTQYFGPGTRLTVL.

The rearrangement uses TRBV28 and TRBJ2-1, with 11 bases matching TRBD2. This CDR3 has 15 residues. CDR1 is MDHEN, CDR2 SYDVKM, per germline. V lost 1 base and J lost 12; bases outside the gene matches: 8. The chain's CDR3 is CASSLLGTSGGGQFF. The CDR3 nucleotides read TGTGCCAGCAGTTTATTAGGGACTAGCGGAGGGGGGCAGTTCTTC.

This chain connects TRBV29-1 to TRBJ2-3, with 7 positions matching TRBD1. The CDR3 covers 12 residues. The junction had 2 bases not matched to a gene; V was cut back by 7 bases and J by 1 base. Germline lookup yields CDR1 SQVTM and CDR2 ANQGSEA. The CDR3 region is CSGDSGTDTQYF. The CDR3 region has the DNA TGCAGCGGGGACAGTGGCACAGATACGCAGTATTTT.

The CDR3 DNA follows: TGTGCCACCCAGGGCCTTAGCAATCAGCCCCAGCATTTT. Amino acid sequence: CATQGLSNQPQHF. This chain links TRBV28 with TRBJ1-5, with D maybe TRBD1 (5 bases). CDR3 length: 13 residues. Trimming removed 10 bases from V and 0 bases from J, with 10 bases in between. Germline V gene sequence: CDR1 MDHEN, CDR2 SYDVKM.

The chain recombines TRBV15 with TRBJ2-1; 9 bases are shared with TRBD2. This CDR3 is 15 amino acids long. Losses at the gene ends were 5 bases for V and 5 bases for J; bases not matched to a gene: 7. Germline CDR1 reads LNHNV; CDR2 reads YYDKDF (reference sequence). The CDR3 DNA sequence: TGTGCCACCAGCCTTAGCGGGAGACCCAACAATGAGCAGTTCTTC. Translating gives CATSLSGRPNNEQFF.

The table lists this clone with many counts. The gene calls are TRBV19 and TRBJ2-5; 8 bases align to TRBD2. The germline V gene has CDR1 LNHDA and CDR2 SQIVND (reference sequence). The CDR3 is made up of 15 amino acids. With 6 bases clipped from V and 1 base from J, the junction kept 7 bases outside the gene matches. For the CDR3, the DNA is TGTGCCAGTAGAGGGGTCGGGAGGGCCCAAGAGACCCAGTACTTC. Its protein product is CASRGVGRAQETQYF.

This rearrangement joins TRBV16 to TRBJ2-5; TRBD1 matches at 7 bases. Losses at the gene ends were 4 bases for V and 4 bases for J; bases not matched to a gene: 6. The germline CDR1 and CDR2 sequences are KGHSY and FQNENV. The CDR3 length is 14 residues. CDR3 coding DNA: TGTGCCAGCAGCCGGACACAGGGGCGAGAGACCCAGTACTTC. Its protein is CASSRTQGRETQYF.

The chain is built from TRBV7-2 and TRBJ1-3, with D unresolved. The CDR3 length is 15 residues. The germline CDR1 and CDR2 sequences are SGHTA and FQGNSA. Trimming left V 2 bases short and J 4 bases short, with 12 bases between. DNA for the CDR3: TGTGCCAGCAGCTTAAGTCGCCCCACGGGAAACACCATATATTTT. This gives the protein CASSLSRPTGNTIYF.

The chain has TRBV7-3 and TRBJ2-3, with 12 bases that match TRBD2. The CDR3 loop spans 14 amino acids. Looked up from germline, CDR1 is SGHTA and CDR2 is FQGTGA. V gave up 5 bases and J gave up 6 bases; unmatched junction bases: 3. CDR3 residues: CASSRTSGTDTQYF. The CDR3 DNA reads TGTGCCAGCAGCCGGACTAGCGGGACTGATACGCAGTATTTT.

The chain recombines TRBV27 with TRBJ1-2, with D possibly being TRBD1 (6 bases). Germline CDR1 and CDR2: MNHEY and SMNVEV (reference sequence). CDR3 length: 15 residues. V gave up 1 base and J gave up 10 bases, with 19 bases separating them. The CDR3 nucleotides read TGTGCCAGCAGTTTATTTGGGGGCCGCGTTTATCACTACACCTTC. Translating gives CASSLFGGRVYHYTF.

The chain combines TRBV28 with TRBJ2-3; D unresolved. The V gene lost 10 bases and the J gene lost 2 bases, with 16 bases spanning the gap. From germline, CDR1 is MDHEN and CDR2 SYDVKM. The CDR3 is 14 residues long. The CDR3 region is CATQTPGPTDTQYF. CDR3 nucleotide sequence: TGTGCCACCCAGACCCCGGGCCCCACAGATACGCAGTATTTT.

The genes are TRBV28 and TRBJ2-4; D is unclear. From germline, CDR1 is MDHEN and CDR2 SYDVKM. The CDR3 length is 15 residues. Trimming left V 2 bases short and J 0 bases short, with 8 bases between. CDR3 region: CASSLSRIAKNIQYF. CDR3 DNA: TGTGCCAGCAGTTTAAGCAGAATAGCCAAAAACATTCAGTACTTC.

This sequence joins TRBV9 and TRBJ1-3, with D perhaps TRBD1 (5 bases). Looked up from germline, CDR1 is SGDLS and CDR2 is YYNGEE. This CDR3 is 18 amino acids long. V was shortened by 0 bases and J by 2 bases, with 18 bases between the two germline ends. As DNA, the CDR3 is TGTGCCAGCAGCGTAGGGAGGGGCGCAGGGCAGACTGGAAACACCATATATTTT. This gives the protein CASSVGRGAGQTGNTIYF.

This clone has at least ten counts. This chain joins TRBV4-2 and TRBJ1-1, with a possible D match to TRBD1 (5 bases). V dropped 2 bases and J dropped 3 bases, with 7 bases sitting between them. Germline assignment: CDR1 LGHNA and CDR2 YNFKEQ. The CDR3 consists of 13 residues. This CDR3 reads CASSQSGDTEAFF. CDR3 DNA sequence: TGTGCCAGCAGCCAATCGGGGGACACTGAAGCTTTCTTT.

CDR3 bases: TGCGCCAGCAGCCAAGACTTTGGGGGCCGGGGAAACTATGGCTACACCTTC. This encodes CASSQDFGGRGNYGYTF. This chain uses TRBV4-3 with TRBJ1-2; maybe TRBD1 (6 bases). Germline V gene data show CDR1 as LGHNA and CDR2 as YSLEER. The CDR3 has 17 amino acids. Trimming left V 0 bases short and J 2 bases short, with 16 bases between.

The chain is built from TRBV19 and TRBJ1-4, with D perhaps TRBD1 (5 bases). Germline V gene lookup returns CDR1 LNHDA and CDR2 SQIVND (reference sequence). The CDR3 length is 13 residues. Between the trimmed V and J ends, which lost 5 bases and 6 bases, there was a span of 10 bases. DNA for the CDR3: TGTGCCAGTAGTCGCAGGGTGGATGAAAAACTGTTTTTT. Translation gives CASSRRVDEKLFF.

This clone was observed a handful of times. The chain combines TRBV5-4 with TRBJ2-1, with 11 bases that match TRBD1. The germline V gene encodes CDR1 SGHNT and CDR2 YYREEE (reference sequence). This CDR3 has 15 amino acids. V shed 4 bases, J shed 3 bases, and the junction held 3 bases outside the gene matches. The CDR3 DNA sequence: TGTGCCAGCAGCGAGGGGACAGGGGGCTACAATGAGCAGTTCTTC. Translating gives CASSEGTGGYNEQFF.

V and J are TRBV30 and TRBJ1-3; tentative D call: TRBD1 (5 bases). The V gene lost 2 bases and the J gene lost 6 bases, with 11 bases spanning the gap. Germline V lookup: CDR1 GTSNPN, CDR2 SVGIG (reference sequence). CDR3 length: 13 amino acids. The CDR3 DNA follows: TGTGCCTGGAGTCGTGGGGCCGCAAACACCATATATTTT. It encodes CAWSRGAANTIYF.

The rearrangement joins TRBV30 to TRBJ2-7; TRBD1 might be the D (5 bases). In germline, CDR1 is GTSNPN, CDR2 SVGIG (reference sequence). This CDR3 contains 14 residues. Trimming left V 0 bases short and J 4 bases short, with 13 bases between. The CDR3 DNA reads TGTGCCTGGAGTGTAAAAGGGGCCCCGTACGAGCAGTACTTC. Its translation is CAWSVKGAPYEQYF. The entire variable domain, with the rest obtained from reference TRBV30 and TRBJ2-7, is as follows: SQTIHQWPATLVQPVGSPLSLECTVEGTSNPNLYWYRQAAGRGLQLLFYSVGIGQISSEVPQNLSASRPQDRQFILSSKKLLLSDSGFYLCAWSVKGAPYEQYFGPGTRLTVT.

The chain is built from TRBV28 and TRBJ2-1; 11 positions match TRBD2. V trimming: 5 bases; J trimming: 9 bases; junction bases outside the gene matches: 9. Per the germline V gene, CDR1 is MDHEN and CDR2 is SYDVKM. This CDR3 is built from 15 residues. As DNA, the CDR3 is TGTGCCAGCAGTCTCCTTGGGCTAGCGGGAGGTGAGCAGTTCTTC. Amino acids: CASSLLGLAGGEQFF.